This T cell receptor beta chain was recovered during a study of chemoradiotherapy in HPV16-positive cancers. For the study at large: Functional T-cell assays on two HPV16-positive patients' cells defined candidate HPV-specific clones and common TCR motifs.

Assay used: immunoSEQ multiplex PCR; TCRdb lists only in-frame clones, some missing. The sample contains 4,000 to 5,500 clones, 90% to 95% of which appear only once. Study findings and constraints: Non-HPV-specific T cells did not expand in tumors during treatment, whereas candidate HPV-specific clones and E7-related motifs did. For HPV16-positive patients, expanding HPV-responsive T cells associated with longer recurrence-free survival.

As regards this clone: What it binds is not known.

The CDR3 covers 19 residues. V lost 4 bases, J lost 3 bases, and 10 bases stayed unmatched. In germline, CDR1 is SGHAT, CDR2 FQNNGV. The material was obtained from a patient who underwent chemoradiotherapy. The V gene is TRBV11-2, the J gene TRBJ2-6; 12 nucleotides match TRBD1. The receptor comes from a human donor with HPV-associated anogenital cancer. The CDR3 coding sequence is TGTGCCAGCAGCTATTCACACGGGACAGGGGGCTTTGGGGCCAACGTCCTGACTTTC. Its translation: CASSYSHGTGGFGANVLTF. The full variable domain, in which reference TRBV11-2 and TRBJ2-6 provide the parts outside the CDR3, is EAGVAQSPRYKIIEKRQSVAFWCNPISGHATLYWYQQILGQGPKLLIQFQNNGVVDDSQLPKDRFSAERLKGVDSTLKIQPAKLEDSAVYLCASSYSHGTGGFGANVLTFGAGSRLTVL.